This T cell receptor (beta chain) is drawn from a study of Ad26.COV2.S vaccination and SARS-CoV-2 variants. Study findings and constraints: Non-spike TCR breadth showed similarity between vaccine and placebo recipients. It was reported that spike-specific CD8+ and CD4+ T cell responses were substantially broad after vaccination. The placebo group had lower spike-specific TCR breadth than the vaccine recipients did.

The treatment is: approximately 18 received Ad26.COV2.S at low or high dose, single or two shots; about 5 received placebo; per-sample allocation not given. Sampling happened 63 days after the first vaccine or placebo injection. About this clone: No antigen is known for it.

TCRdb keeps only in-frame clones here, not all; method: immunoSEQ multiplex PCR. The table has some 300,000 clones, around four fifths seen once. CDR3 length: 14 amino acids. The germline gives CDR1 LGHDT, CDR2 YNNKEL (reference sequence). Trimming removed 7 bases at V and 0 bases at J, with 9 bases between. The sample consisted of peripheral blood, taken in a trial of Ad26.COV2.S vaccine versus placebo. This receptor was obtained from a person between 18 and 60 years old who received the Ad26.COV2.S COVID-19 vaccine or a placebo. V gene TRBV3-1 (or the pseudogene TRBV3-2) combines with J gene TRBJ2-2; D gene uncertain. CDR3 DNA sequence: TGTGCCAGCATAGGCAGGACGAACACCGGGGAGCTGTTTTTT. This encodes CASIGRTNTGELFF.